This T cell receptor beta chain was recorded in a study of blood T cell repertoires in COVID-19. V shed 2 bases, J shed 2 bases, and the junction held 6 bases outside the gene matches. The CDR3 runs 18 residues. CDR1 LNHNV and CDR2 YYDKDF come from the germline V gene (reference sequence). Sequencing used immunoSEQ multiplex PCR; TCRdb keeps in-frame clones, though not all of them. The sample has 60,000 to 70,000 clones, roughly 74% seen once. The chain couples TRBV15 to TRBJ2-1, with TRBD2 identical over 13 bases. Sequencing was carried out using peripheral blood. The TCR comes from a woman aged 80 or older with acute or convalescent COVID-19. CDR3 protein: CATSRLTSGRAAYNEQFF. Written as DNA, the CDR3 is TGTGCCACCAGCAGACTCACTAGCGGGAGGGCCGCCTACAATGAGCAGTTCTTC.